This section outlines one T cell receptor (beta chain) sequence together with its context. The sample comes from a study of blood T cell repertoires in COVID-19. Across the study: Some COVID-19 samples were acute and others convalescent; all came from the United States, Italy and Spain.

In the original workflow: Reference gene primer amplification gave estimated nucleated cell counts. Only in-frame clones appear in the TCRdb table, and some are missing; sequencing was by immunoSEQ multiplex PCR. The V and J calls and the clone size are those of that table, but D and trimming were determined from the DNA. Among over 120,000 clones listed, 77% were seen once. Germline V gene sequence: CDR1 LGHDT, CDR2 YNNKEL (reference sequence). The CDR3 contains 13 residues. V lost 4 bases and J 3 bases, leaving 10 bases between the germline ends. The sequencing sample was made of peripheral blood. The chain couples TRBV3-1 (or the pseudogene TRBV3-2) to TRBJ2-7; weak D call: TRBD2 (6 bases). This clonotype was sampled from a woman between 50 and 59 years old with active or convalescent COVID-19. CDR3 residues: CASSPWGVYEQYF. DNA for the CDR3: TGTGCCAGCAGCCCCTGGGGGGTCTACGAGCAGTACTTC.